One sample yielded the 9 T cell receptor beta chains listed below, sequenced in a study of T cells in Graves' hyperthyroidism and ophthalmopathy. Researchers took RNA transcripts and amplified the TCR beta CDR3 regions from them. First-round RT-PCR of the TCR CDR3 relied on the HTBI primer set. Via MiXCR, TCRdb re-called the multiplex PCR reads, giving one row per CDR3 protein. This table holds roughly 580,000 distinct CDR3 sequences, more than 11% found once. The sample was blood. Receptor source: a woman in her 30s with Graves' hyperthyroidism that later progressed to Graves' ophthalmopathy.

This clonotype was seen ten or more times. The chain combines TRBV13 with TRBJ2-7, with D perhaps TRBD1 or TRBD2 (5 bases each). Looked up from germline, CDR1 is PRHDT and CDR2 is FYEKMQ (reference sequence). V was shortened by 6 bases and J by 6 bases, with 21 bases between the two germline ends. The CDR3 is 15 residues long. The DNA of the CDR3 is TGTGCCAGCAGTGTCAACCTGGGACCAGGCCTCGAGCAGTACTTC. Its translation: CASSVNLGPGLEQYF.

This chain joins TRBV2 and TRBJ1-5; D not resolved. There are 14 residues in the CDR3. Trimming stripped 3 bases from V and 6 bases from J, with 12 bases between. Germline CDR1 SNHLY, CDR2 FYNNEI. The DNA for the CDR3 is TGTGCCAGCAGTGATACGGGGAGTACTCAGCCCCAGCATTTT. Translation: CASSDTGSTQPQHF.

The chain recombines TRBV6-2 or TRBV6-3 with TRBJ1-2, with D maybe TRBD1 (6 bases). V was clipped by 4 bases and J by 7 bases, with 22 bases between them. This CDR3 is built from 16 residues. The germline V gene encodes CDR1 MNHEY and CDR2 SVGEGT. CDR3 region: CASSSTGGLIVGGYTF. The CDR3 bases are TGTGCCAGCAGTTCAACTGGGGGCCTTATCGTCGGTGGCTACACCTTC.

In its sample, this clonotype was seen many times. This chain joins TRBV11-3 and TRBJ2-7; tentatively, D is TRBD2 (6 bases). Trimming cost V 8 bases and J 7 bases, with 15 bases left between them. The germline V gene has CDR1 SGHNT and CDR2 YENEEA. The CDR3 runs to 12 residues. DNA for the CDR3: TGTGCCAGCGGAGGGCTTCTTGAGGAGCAGTACTTC. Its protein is CASGGLLEEQYF. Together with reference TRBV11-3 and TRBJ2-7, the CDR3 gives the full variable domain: EAGVVQSPRYKIIEKKQPVAFWCNPISGHNTLYWYLQNLGQGPELLIRYENEEAVDDSQLPKDRFSAERLKGVDSTLKIQPAELGDSAVYLCASGGLLEEQYFGPGTRLTVT.

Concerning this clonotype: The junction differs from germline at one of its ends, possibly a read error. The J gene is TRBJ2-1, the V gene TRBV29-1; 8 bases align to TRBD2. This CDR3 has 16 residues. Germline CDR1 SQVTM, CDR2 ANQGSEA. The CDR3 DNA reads TGCAGCGTTGGGGGCCTAACTAGCGGTACCTACAATGAGCAGCTCTTC. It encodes CSVGGLTSGTYNEQLF.

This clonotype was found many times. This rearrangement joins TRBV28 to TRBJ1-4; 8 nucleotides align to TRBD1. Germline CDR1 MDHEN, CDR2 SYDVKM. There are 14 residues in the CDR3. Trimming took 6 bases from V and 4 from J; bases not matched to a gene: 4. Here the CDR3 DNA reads TGTGCCAGCAGGGCAGGGGGCAATAATGAAAAACTGTTTTTT. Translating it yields CASRAGGNNEKLFF. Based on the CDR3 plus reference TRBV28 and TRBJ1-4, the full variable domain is DVKVTQSSRYLVKRTGEKVFLECVQDMDHENMFWYRQDPGLGLRLIYFSYDVKMKEKGDIPEGYSVSREKKERFSLILESASTNQTSMYLCASRAGGNNEKLFFGSGTQLSVL.

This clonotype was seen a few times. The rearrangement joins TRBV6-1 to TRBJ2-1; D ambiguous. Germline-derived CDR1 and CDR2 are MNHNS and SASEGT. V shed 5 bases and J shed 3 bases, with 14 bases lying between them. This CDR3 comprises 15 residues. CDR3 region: CASSTPRTGYNEQFF. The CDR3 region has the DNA TGTGCCAGCAGTACCCCCCGTACGGGCTACAATGAGCAGTTCTTC.

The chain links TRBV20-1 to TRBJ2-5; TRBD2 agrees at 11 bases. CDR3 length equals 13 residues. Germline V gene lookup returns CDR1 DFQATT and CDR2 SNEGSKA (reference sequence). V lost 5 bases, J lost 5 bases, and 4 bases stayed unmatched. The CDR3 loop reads CSARPSGRETQYF. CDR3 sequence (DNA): TGCAGTGCTCGCCCTAGCGGGAGGGAGACCCAGTACTTC.

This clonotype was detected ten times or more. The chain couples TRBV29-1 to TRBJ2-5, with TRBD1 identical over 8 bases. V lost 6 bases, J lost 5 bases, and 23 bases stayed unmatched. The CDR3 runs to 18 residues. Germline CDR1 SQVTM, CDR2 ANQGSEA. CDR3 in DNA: TGCAGCGTGCAACCGGGACAGGCCTTGATCGAAAGACGCGAGACCCAGTACTTC. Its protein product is CSVQPGQALIERRETQYF.